A selection of T cell receptor beta chains follows, all from one sample in a study of T-cell reconstitution after alpha-beta-depleted transplantation in children. TCRdb used MiXCR to reprocess the PCR reads, holding one entry per CDR3 protein. This table holds fewer than 550,000 distinct CDR3 sequences, roughly 16% found once. Source: PBMCs, mostly from graft donor cells, taken 360 days after TCRalphabeta/CD19-depleted stem cell transplant. The receptor source for this set is a boy under two years old who had a stem cell transplant for Wiskott-Aldrich syndrome, so the T cells may come from the graft donor. Each CDR3 is given with its conserved first and last residue. Each record gives: V gene, J gene, D gene, clone size, CDR3 protein, CDR3 DNA. The D gene is left open where the match is weak. Size is stated for part of the rows, as once, few or many counts, or as a class when the clone is expanded.

V gene: TRBV25-1; J gene: TRBJ1-4; D gene: .; clone size: few; CDR3 protein: CASREGVAAEKLFF; CDR3 DNA: TGTGCCAGCAGAGAAGGGGTAGCGGCTGAAAAACTGTTTTTT
V gene: TRBV12-3/TRBV12-4; J gene: TRBJ2-5; D gene: .; clone size: .; CDR3 protein: CASSFNGGFETQYF; CDR3 DNA: TGTGCCAGCAGTTTTAACGGGGGCTTTGAGACCCAGTACTTC
V gene: TRBV12-3/TRBV12-4; J gene: TRBJ2-7; D gene: TRBD2; clone size: .; CDR3 protein: CASSLSSGPTYEQYF; CDR3 DNA: TGTGCCAGCAGTCTATCTAGCGGGCCGACCTACGAGCAGTACTTC
V gene: TRBV21-1; J gene: TRBJ2-7; D gene: .; clone size: .; CDR3 protein: CASSKGPSGLAGLYEQYF; CDR3 DNA: TGTGCCAGCAGCAAAGGACCCTCGGGACTAGCGGGACTCTACGAGCAGTACTTC
V gene: TRBV6-1; J gene: TRBJ2-7; D gene: .; clone size: .; CDR3 protein: CASRNRVNYEQYF; CDR3 DNA: TGTGCCAGCAGAAACAGGGTAAACTACGAGCAGTACTTC
V gene: TRBV12-3/TRBV12-4; J gene: TRBJ2-7; D gene: .; clone size: few; CDR3 protein: CASSPVAREQYF; CDR3 DNA: TGTGCCAGCAGCCCCGTAGCTAGGGAGCAGTACTTC
V gene: TRBV7-9; J gene: TRBJ1-2; D gene: .; clone size: few; CDR3 protein: CASSFQGTYGYTF; CDR3 DNA: TGTGCCAGCAGCTTCCAGGGGACCTATGGCTACACCTTC
V gene: TRBV12-3/TRBV12-4; J gene: TRBJ2-2; D gene: .; clone size: few; CDR3 protein: CASRPSTLRTGELFF; CDR3 DNA: TGTGCCAGCAGACCCAGCACACTGAGGACCGGGGAGCTGTTTTTT
V gene: TRBV4-3; J gene: TRBJ1-1; D gene: .; clone size: many; CDR3 protein: CASSQASRHTEAFF; CDR3 DNA: TGCGCCAGCAGCCAAGCGTCCCGGCACACTGAAGCTTTCTTT
V gene: TRBV2; J gene: TRBJ2-7; D gene: TRBD2; clone size: few; CDR3 protein: CASRIASGRDEQYF; CDR3 DNA: TGTGCCAGCAGGATAGCTAGCGGGAGGGACGAGCAGTACTTC
V gene: TRBV6-1; J gene: TRBJ2-7; D gene: .; clone size: few; CDR3 protein: CASRPQEEGYEQYF; CDR3 DNA: TGTGCCAGCAGGCCACAGGAAGAAGGCTACGAGCAGTACTTC
V gene: TRBV4-2; J gene: TRBJ2-2; D gene: .; clone size: few; CDR3 protein: CASSQGLGVASGELFF; CDR3 DNA: TGTGCCAGCAGCCAAGGTTTGGGGGTAGCCTCCGGGGAGCTGTTTTTT
V gene: TRBV20-1; J gene: TRBJ2-6; D gene: TRBD1; clone size: few; CDR3 protein: CSARERYRGRTGANVLTF; CDR3 DNA: TGCAGTGCTAGAGAACGATACAGGGGGCGGACTGGGGCCAACGTCCTGACTTTC
V gene: TRBV10-3; J gene: TRBJ2-3; D gene: .; clone size: few; CDR3 protein: CAIKGRGTDTQYF; CDR3 DNA: TGTGCCATCAAGGGGCGAGGTACAGATACGCAGTATTTT
V gene: TRBV10-3; J gene: TRBJ2-1; D gene: TRBD2; clone size: many; CDR3 protein: CAISRRERELDEQFF; CDR3 DNA: TGTGCCATCAGTCGTCGGGAGCGGGAGTTAGATGAGCAGTTCTTC
V gene: TRBV11-3; J gene: TRBJ2-1; D gene: TRBD2; clone size: .; CDR3 protein: CASSSGSGGYNEQFF; CDR3 DNA: TGTGCCAGCAGCTCTGGATCGGGAGGCTACAATGAGCAGTTCTTC
V gene: TRBV12-3/TRBV12-4; J gene: TRBJ2-5; D gene: .; clone size: few; CDR3 protein: CASSFKENQETQYF; CDR3 DNA: TGTGCCAGCAGTTTCAAGGAGAACCAAGAGACCCAGTACTTC
V gene: TRBV5-5; J gene: TRBJ2-7; D gene: TRBD1; clone size: few; CDR3 protein: CASSLQTGPPYEQYF; CDR3 DNA: TGTGCCAGCAGCTTGCAGACAGGGCCCCCCTACGAGCAGTACTTC
V gene: TRBV27; J gene: TRBJ2-3; D gene: TRBD2; clone size: few; CDR3 protein: CASPRTSGSDTQYF; CDR3 DNA: TGTGCCAGCCCCCGGACTAGCGGGTCAGATACGCAGTATTTT
V gene: TRBV27; J gene: TRBJ2-7; D gene: .; clone size: .; CDR3 protein: CASSLSGSYSYEQYF; CDR3 DNA: TGTGCCAGCAGTTTATCTGGCTCCTACTCCTACGAGCAGTACTTC
V gene: TRBV10-3; J gene: TRBJ1-2; D gene: .; clone size: .; CDR3 protein: CAISDPGEPIYGYTF; CDR3 DNA: TGTGCCATCAGTGATCCTGGGGAACCGATCTATGGCTACACCTTC
V gene: TRBV11-3; J gene: TRBJ2-5; D gene: .; clone size: .; CDR3 protein: CASSTIFQETQYF; CDR3 DNA: TGTGCCAGCAGCACCATTTTCCAAGAGACCCAGTACTTC
V gene: TRBV28; J gene: TRBJ2-3; D gene: .; clone size: .; CDR3 protein: CASSGLSGSTDTQYF; CDR3 DNA: TGTGCCAGCAGCGGACTAAGCGGGAGCACAGATACGCAGTATTTT
V gene: TRBV6-1; J gene: TRBJ1-1; D gene: .; clone size: few; CDR3 protein: CASSETGDTTEAFF; CDR3 DNA: TGTGCCAGCAGTGAAACGGGGGACACCACTGAAGCTTTCTTT
V gene: TRBV5-1; J gene: TRBJ2-7; D gene: TRBD1; clone size: .; CDR3 protein: CASSLIPGQSYEQYF; CDR3 DNA: TGCGCCAGCAGCCTGATCCCGGGACAGTCATACGAGCAGTACTTC
V gene: TRBV4-3; J gene: TRBJ2-3; D gene: .; clone size: .; CDR3 protein: CASSQDEGETDTQYF; CDR3 DNA: TGCGCCAGCAGCCAAGATGAGGGGGAGACAGATACGCAGTATTTT
V gene: TRBV5-1; J gene: TRBJ2-7; D gene: .; clone size: .; CDR3 protein: CASSLGQGHSYEQYF; CDR3 DNA: TGCGCCAGCAGCTTGGGTCAGGGGCACTCCTACGAGCAGTACTTC
V gene: TRBV29-1; J gene: TRBJ2-4; D gene: .; clone size: .; CDR3 protein: CSVGSGGDKNIQYF; CDR3 DNA: TGCAGCGTAGGGTCTGGCGGGGATAAAAACATTCAGTACTTC
V gene: TRBV2; J gene: TRBJ1-6; D gene: .; clone size: few; CDR3 protein: CASPRGAGSPLHF; CDR3 DNA: TGTGCCAGCCCCAGGGGTGCAGGTTCACCCCTCCACTTT
V gene: TRBV19; J gene: TRBJ2-5; D gene: TRBD2; clone size: .; CDR3 protein: CASSRTSVLRLETQYF; CDR3 DNA: TGTGCCAGTAGTCGGACTAGCGTCCTAAGATTAGAGACCCAGTACTTC
V gene: TRBV5-1; J gene: TRBJ2-1; D gene: .; clone size: .; CDR3 protein: CASSPLLKSSYNEQFF; CDR3 DNA: TGCGCCAGCTCTCCTCTCCTCAAGAGCTCCTACAATGAGCAGTTCTTC
V gene: TRBV30; J gene: TRBJ2-2; D gene: .; clone size: .; CDR3 protein: CAWSAFRTGELFF; CDR3 DNA: TGTGCCTGGAGTGCTTTTCGCACCGGGGAGCTGTTTTTT
V gene: TRBV27; J gene: TRBJ2-3; D gene: .; clone size: few; CDR3 protein: CASSYRAKDTQYF; CDR3 DNA: TGTGCCAGCAGTTACAGGGCGAAAGATACGCAGTATTTT
V gene: TRBV7-8; J gene: TRBJ2-3; D gene: .; clone size: .; CDR3 protein: CASSLGRWRGRSTDTQYF; CDR3 DNA: TGTGCCAGCAGCTTAGGGCGATGGAGGGGCAGGAGCACAGATACGCAGTATTTT
V gene: TRBV29-1; J gene: TRBJ2-1; D gene: .; clone size: few; CDR3 protein: CSVVGGRSRSYNEQFF; CDR3 DNA: TGCAGCGTTGTAGGAGGGAGGTCCCGCTCCTACAATGAGCAGTTCTTC
V gene: TRBV6-1; J gene: TRBJ1-2; D gene: .; clone size: many; CDR3 protein: CASSEWEKDGYTF; CDR3 DNA: TGTGCCAGCAGTGAGTGGGAAAAGGATGGCTACACCTTC
V gene: TRBV19; J gene: TRBJ1-1; D gene: .; clone size: .; CDR3 protein: CASSMGVDTEAFF; CDR3 DNA: TGTGCCAGTAGTATGGGGGTGGACACTGAAGCTTTCTTT
V gene: TRBV10-3; J gene: TRBJ2-7; D gene: .; clone size: few; CDR3 protein: CAISEIMGGSYEQYF; CDR3 DNA: TGTGCCATCAGTGAGATAATGGGGGGCTCCTACGAGCAGTACTTC
V gene: TRBV24-1; J gene: TRBJ2-1; D gene: .; clone size: .; CDR3 protein: CATSDFTDYNEQFF; CDR3 DNA: TGTGCCACCAGTGATTTTACGGATTACAATGAGCAGTTCTTC
V gene: TRBV7-7; J gene: TRBJ2-5; D gene: .; clone size: few; CDR3 protein: CASSGGREETQYF; CDR3 DNA: TGTGCCAGCAGCGGTGGACGGGAGGAGACCCAGTACTTC
V gene: TRBV28; J gene: TRBJ2-1; D gene: TRBD2; clone size: few; CDR3 protein: CASSYTITGLAGGPYNEQFF; CDR3 DNA: TGTGCCAGCAGTTATACCATCACGGGACTAGCGGGGGGGCCTTACAATGAGCAGTTCTTC
V gene: TRBV12-3/TRBV12-4; J gene: TRBJ2-1; D gene: TRBD2; clone size: few; CDR3 protein: CASSFPPGLAGGALYNEQFF; CDR3 DNA: TGTGCCAGCAGTTTCCCCCCGGGACTAGCGGGAGGGGCCCTCTACAATGAGCAGTTCTTC
V gene: TRBV20-1; J gene: TRBJ2-6; D gene: .; clone size: .; CDR3 protein: CSASGLPSGANVLTF; CDR3 DNA: TGCAGTGCCTCGGGGTTACCCTCTGGGGCCAACGTCCTGACTTTC
V gene: TRBV7-9; J gene: TRBJ1-4; D gene: .; clone size: few; CDR3 protein: CASSLGQPTNEKLFF; CDR3 DNA: TGTGCCAGCAGCTTAGGACAGCCAACTAATGAAAAACTGTTTTTT
V gene: TRBV4-1; J gene: TRBJ1-6; D gene: .; clone size: .; CDR3 protein: CASSQGRIGYSPLHF; CDR3 DNA: TGCGCCAGCAGCCAAGGGAGGATAGGGTATTCACCCCTCCACTTT
V gene: TRBV28; J gene: TRBJ2-7; D gene: TRBD1; clone size: many; CDR3 protein: CASSTPGQGYEQYF; CDR3 DNA: TGTGCCAGCAGTACTCCGGGACAGGGGTACGAGCAGTACTTC
V gene: TRBV7-9; J gene: TRBJ2-7; D gene: TRBD1; clone size: few; CDR3 protein: CASSHPGGPTGQYF; CDR3 DNA: TGTGCCAGCAGCCACCCAGGGGGCCCCACCGGGCAGTACTTC
V gene: TRBV5-5; J gene: TRBJ2-7; D gene: .; clone size: .; CDR3 protein: CASRRTKGAYEQYF; CDR3 DNA: TGTGCCAGCAGACGGACTAAGGGAGCCTACGAGCAGTACTTC
V gene: TRBV5-1; J gene: TRBJ2-7; D gene: .; clone size: few; CDR3 protein: CASSLLGGTDEQYF; CDR3 DNA: TGCGCCAGCAGCTTGTTAGGCGGGACGGACGAGCAGTACTTC
V gene: TRBV4-3; J gene: TRBJ2-1; D gene: .; clone size: few; CDR3 protein: CASSQEIPENYNEQFF; CDR3 DNA: TGCGCCAGCAGCCAAGAGATACCGGAAAACTACAATGAGCAGTTCTTC
V gene: TRBV10-3; J gene: TRBJ2-2; D gene: TRBD2; clone size: .; CDR3 protein: CAIRLAGGFGELFF; CDR3 DNA: TGTGCCATCAGACTAGCGGGAGGTTTCGGGGAGCTGTTTTTT
V gene: TRBV5-1; J gene: TRBJ2-7; D gene: .; clone size: once; CDR3 protein: CASSLAGQRYGEQYF; CDR3 DNA: TGCGCCAGCAGCTTGGCAGGACAGAGATATGGCGAGCAGTACTTC
V gene: TRBV6-5; J gene: TRBJ2-7; D gene: TRBD1; clone size: .; CDR3 protein: CASSTDRGGREQYF; CDR3 DNA: TGTGCCAGCAGTACCGACAGGGGCGGGCGCGAGCAGTACTTC
V gene: TRBV28; J gene: TRBJ2-7; D gene: TRBD1; clone size: few; CDR3 protein: CASSRTGGDSYEQYF; CDR3 DNA: TGTGCCAGCAGTCGGACAGGGGGAGACTCCTACGAGCAGTACTTC
V gene: TRBV15; J gene: TRBJ2-3; D gene: .; clone size: once; CDR3 protein: CATSREMVGTDTQYF; CDR3 DNA: TGTGCCACCAGCAGAGAAATGGTGGGAACAGATACGCAGTATTTT